This TCR beta chain was captured by sequencing in a study of shared clonotypes between healthy human individuals. Study overall: The cohort comprised a couple of women and a few men. Their ages spanned 18 to 49 years. The study, taken as a whole, reports: Sharing across a few donors was seen in 5% to 5.5% of naive CD4 clonotypes. Few donors restricted represented genetic and exposure-history diversity. Measured sharing among donors was expected to vary with sequencing depth.

As concerns this clone: What it recognizes is unknown.

The V gene lost 9 bases and the J gene lost 3 bases, with 13 bases spanning the gap. The germline CDR1 and CDR2 sequences are SNHLY and FYNNEI. This CDR3 has 13 residues. Clones were sequenced by immunoSEQ multiplex PCR, and TCRdb holds only the in-frame ones, with some missing. The sample carries more than 1,200,000 clones, less than 99% recorded once. What was sequenced was naive CD4+ T cells sorted from blood. The sample's subset: CD45RA+ positively selected. The chain combines TRBV2 with TRBJ2-3; D call uncertain. The clonotype originates from a young man in good health. The CDR3 loop reads CARRGTGTDTQYF. For the CDR3, the DNA is TGTGCCAGGAGAGGTACTGGTACAGATACGCAGTATTTT.